This is a list of T cell receptor beta chains from one sample in a study of early T cells in non-severe SARS-CoV-2 infection. TCRdb reanalysed the 5' RACE reads using MiXCR and keeps one entry per CDR3 protein. The table includes 30,000 to 40,000 distinct CDR3 sequences, 3.5% to 5% detected once. Sample: whole blood. The receptors here all came from an adult who was a healthcare worker with PCR-confirmed SARS-CoV-2 infection or an uninfected control (not recorded which). Each CDR3 is given with its conserved first and last residue. The D gene is left open where the match is weak. Expanded clones are given a class, and other clones once, few, many or no size at all.

V gene: TRBV5-1; J gene: TRBJ2-3; clone size: .; D gene: .; CDR3 protein: CASGRLSRASDTQYF; CDR3 DNA: TGCGCCAGCGGTCGGTTAAGTCGGGCTTCGGATACGCAGTATTTT
V gene: TRBV19; J gene: TRBJ2-3; clone size: many; D gene: .; CDR3 protein: CASKDLAGTDTQYF; CDR3 DNA: TGTGCCAGTAAGGATCTAGCCGGCACAGATACGCAGTATTTT
V gene: TRBV18; J gene: TRBJ1-5; clone size: many; D gene: .; CDR3 protein: CASSPWGNQPQHF; CDR3 DNA: TGTGCCAGCTCACCCTGGGGGAATCAGCCCCAGCATTTT
V gene: TRBV7-8; J gene: TRBJ2-6; clone size: many; D gene: .; CDR3 protein: CASSSLSGSGANVLTF; CDR3 DNA: TGTGCCAGCAGCTCACTCTCAGGATCAGGGGCCAACGTCCTGACTTTC
V gene: TRBV25-1; J gene: TRBJ1-1; clone size: many; D gene: .; CDR3 protein: CASSEYGGTEAFF; CDR3 DNA: TGTGCCAGCAGTGAGTATGGGGGGACTGAAGCTTTCTTT
V gene: TRBV29-1; J gene: TRBJ1-2; clone size: many; D gene: TRBD1; CDR3 protein: CSVGDRVTYGYTF; CDR3 DNA: TGCAGCGTTGGGGACAGGGTGACCTATGGCTACACCTTC
V gene: TRBV7-6; J gene: TRBJ2-1; clone size: many; D gene: TRBD1; CDR3 protein: CASSVRDRALEQFF; CDR3 DNA: TGTGCCAGCAGCGTCCGGGACAGGGCCCTTGAGCAGTTCTTC
V gene: TRBV12-3/TRBV12-4; J gene: TRBJ1-1; clone size: many; D gene: .; CDR3 protein: CASSLGQGTEAFF; CDR3 DNA: TGTGCCAGCAGTTTGGGGCAGGGCACTGAAGCTTTCTTT
V gene: TRBV14; J gene: TRBJ2-1; clone size: many; D gene: .; CDR3 protein: CASSPLRDSEQFF; CDR3 DNA: TGTGCCAGCAGCCCCTTAAGGGACTCCGAGCAGTTCTTC
V gene: TRBV2; J gene: TRBJ2-3; clone size: many; D gene: TRBD2; CDR3 protein: CASSEGLAGGTDTQYF; CDR3 DNA: TGTGCCAGCAGTGAGGGCCTAGCGGGGGGTACAGATACGCAGTATTTT
V gene: TRBV7-9; J gene: TRBJ1-5; clone size: many; D gene: .; CDR3 protein: CASSSGQSNSNQPQHF; CDR3 DNA: TGTGCCAGCAGCTCAGGACAGTCAAATAGCAATCAGCCCCAGCATTTT
V gene: TRBV5-1; J gene: TRBJ2-2; clone size: few; D gene: TRBD2; CDR3 protein: CASSLGTSDTGELFF; CDR3 DNA: TGCGCCAGCAGCTTGGGGACTAGTGACACCGGGGAGCTGTTTTTT
V gene: TRBV5-5; J gene: TRBJ2-2; clone size: many; D gene: .; CDR3 protein: CASSLRGAVTGELFF; CDR3 DNA: TGTGCCAGCAGCTTGCGAGGGGCGGTCACCGGGGAGCTGTTTTTT
V gene: TRBV20-1; J gene: TRBJ1-4; clone size: .; D gene: .; CDR3 protein: CSARVGARNEKLFF; CDR3 DNA: TGCAGTGCTAGAGTAGGGGCGAGGAATGAAAAACTGTTTTTT
V gene: TRBV29-1; J gene: TRBJ2-5; clone size: many; D gene: TRBD2; CDR3 protein: CSLAGGAVGQETQYF; CDR3 DNA: TGCAGCTTAGCGGGGGGGGCGGTTGGGCAAGAGACCCAGTACTTC
V gene: TRBV14; J gene: TRBJ1-6; clone size: many; D gene: TRBD1; CDR3 protein: CASSLRQGRTYNSPLHF; CDR3 DNA: TGTGCCAGCAGCCTCCGACAGGGACGGACCTATAATTCACCCCTCCACTTT
V gene: TRBV29-1; J gene: TRBJ2-1; clone size: many; D gene: TRBD2; CDR3 protein: CSVRMVAGDRQFF; CDR3 DNA: TGCAGCGTGAGGATGGTAGCGGGGGATCGGCAGTTCTTC
V gene: TRBV6-1; J gene: TRBJ2-1; clone size: few; D gene: .; CDR3 protein: CASSEAHRSSYNEQFF; CDR3 DNA: TGTGCCAGCAGTGAAGCGCACAGGAGCTCCTACAATGAGCAGTTCTTC
V gene: TRBV6-1; J gene: TRBJ2-3; clone size: .; D gene: TRBD2; CDR3 protein: CASSEASLAGGADTQYF; CDR3 DNA: TGTGCCAGCAGTGAAGCTTCCCTAGCGGGGGGGGCAGATACGCAGTATTTT
V gene: TRBV12-3/TRBV12-4; J gene: TRBJ2-1; clone size: few; D gene: TRBD2; CDR3 protein: CASSFLLAGANEQFF; CDR3 DNA: TGTGCCAGCAGTTTCCTCCTAGCGGGGGCCAATGAGCAGTTCTTC
V gene: TRBV4-2; J gene: TRBJ2-7; clone size: many; D gene: .; CDR3 protein: CASSQNAVETYEQYF; CDR3 DNA: TGTGCCAGCAGCCAAAACGCTGTAGAGACCTACGAGCAGTACTTC
V gene: TRBV29-1; J gene: TRBJ2-1; clone size: many; D gene: TRBD2; CDR3 protein: CSVEDLLLAGGPNEQFF; CDR3 DNA: TGCAGCGTTGAAGACCTCCTCTTAGCGGGGGGGCCCAATGAGCAGTTCTTC
V gene: TRBV2; J gene: TRBJ2-3; clone size: .; D gene: .; CDR3 protein: CASGTRSTDTQYF; CDR3 DNA: TGTGCCAGCGGGACCAGGAGCACAGATACGCAGTATTTT
V gene: TRBV27; J gene: TRBJ1-2; clone size: many; D gene: TRBD1; CDR3 protein: CASSPDRAFYGYTF; CDR3 DNA: TGTGCCAGCAGTCCGGACAGGGCCTTCTATGGCTACACCTTC
V gene: TRBV7-2; J gene: TRBJ2-3; clone size: .; D gene: TRBD1; CDR3 protein: CASSQDRGMVDTQYF; CDR3 DNA: TGTGCCAGCAGTCAGGACAGGGGGATGGTGGATACGCAGTATTTT
V gene: TRBV10-3; J gene: TRBJ2-3; clone size: many; D gene: .; CDR3 protein: CAISGQDSDTQYF; CDR3 DNA: TGTGCCATCAGTGGACAGGATTCAGATACGCAGTATTTT